This TCR beta chain was documented in a study of siplizumab effects on memory and regulatory T cells (dated by TCRdb to about 2019). With regard to the full study: The effect of the anti-CD2 antibody siplizumab on alloreactive T-cell subsets was examined in allogeneic mixed lymphocyte reactions constructed from human PBMCs.

Worth noting for this clone: The clone's antigen remains unknown. Base qualities are not provided; no much larger clone lies one nucleotide away.

Overall study outcomes, separate from this receptor: Because sequences at frequencies below about 10^-5 were poorly captured, only a minor fraction of alloreactive clones could be mapped back to unstimulated subsets. The cumulative frequency of alloreactive sequences that could be traced back to unstimulated CD4+ memory T cells was significantly reduced by siplizumab. Whether proliferating Tregs from siplizumab cultures actually had suppressive function was not functionally confirmed. For roughly 75-97% of proliferating CD4+ or CD8+ clones, no naive or memory phenotype could be assigned. Among mappable alloreactive CD4+ clones, an average Treg-derived fraction of roughly 70% was observed with siplizumab, compared with roughly 27% in control reactions. Unstimulated naive T cells appeared to be more diverse than memory T cells, and naive cells seemed to make a substantial contribution to the alloresponse.

From cysteine to phenylalanine, the CDR3 is 14 amino acids long. Only CDR3 DNA remains: 42 bases, in frame from the first base. Via the germline V gene, CDR1 is KGHSH and CDR2 LQKENI. Unmatched junction bases come to 0, with V trimmed by 4 bases and J by 0 bases. Library preparation used the immunoSEQ multiplex PCR assay. Around 9.9 x 10^4 TCR templates per sample were assayed by the deep sequencing platform. Genomic DNA extracted from sorted T cells was used for TCRbeta CDR3 sequencing. Per the authors' processing: The R programming language was used for clonal analysis of TCRbeta CDR3 data. Unstimulated samples were compared with post-reaction CFSE-low samples to define alloreactive CD4+ and CD8+ clones. Regulatory or non-regulatory origin was assigned to alloreactive CD4+ clones by matching of sequences to sorted unstimulated Treg and non-Treg repertoires. This immuneACCESS table, as held by TCRdb, lists in-frame sequences with V and J called but not all clones. Of the missing ones, under half trace to an unresolved V gene in checked studies; the others have no known cause. The V and J calls and the clone size are those of that table, but D and trimming were determined from the DNA. In this sample the table shows 70,000 to 100,000 clones, roughly 96% of which occur a single time. The ten most abundant clones make up less than 0.035% of the sample.

In a few donor pairs, further sequencing was done on unstimulated CD8+ naive, CD4+ memory, CD8+ TEMRA, CD4+ naive and CD8+ effector memory subsets. Sorted unstimulated T cells and proliferating T cells recovered from mixed lymphocyte reactions were subjected to TCRbeta CDR3 sequencing. Fresh whole blood from fewer than 12 HLA-typed healthy donors was used to isolate PBMCs. The sequence came from a human donor in good health. Sequenced input: naive CD4+ T cells sorted from blood. The cell subset or site label, as the study defines it: unstimulated naive T cells. The V and J genes are TRBV18 and TRBJ2-3; 8 middle bases align to TRBD1. CDR3 reads: CASSRTGSTDTQYF. In nucleotides, the sequence is TGTGCCAGCTCACGGACAGGGAGCACAGATACGCAGTATTTT. Extended through the reference TRBV18 and TRBJ2-3 proteins, this CDR3 yields the full variable domain: NAGVMQNPRHLVRRRGQEARLRCSPMKGHSHVYWYRQLPEEGLKFMVYLQKENIIDESGMPKERFSAEFPKEGPSILRIQQVVRGDSAAYFCASSRTGSTDTQYFGPGTRLTVL.